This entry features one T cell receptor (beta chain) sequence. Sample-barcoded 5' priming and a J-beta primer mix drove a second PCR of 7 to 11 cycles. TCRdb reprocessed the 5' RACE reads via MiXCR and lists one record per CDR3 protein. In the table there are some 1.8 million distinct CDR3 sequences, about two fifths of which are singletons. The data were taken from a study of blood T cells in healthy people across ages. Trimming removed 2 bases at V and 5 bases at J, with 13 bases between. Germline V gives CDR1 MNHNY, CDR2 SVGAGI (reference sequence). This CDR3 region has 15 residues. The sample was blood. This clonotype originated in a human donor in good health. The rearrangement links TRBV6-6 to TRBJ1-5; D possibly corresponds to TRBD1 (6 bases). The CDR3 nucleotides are TGTGCCAGCAGTTACCCTAACAGGGATGATCAGCCCCAGCATTTT. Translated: CASSYPNRDDQPQHF.